This T cell receptor beta chain comes out of a study of T cell changes during pregnancy in multiple sclerosis. CDR3 size: 16 residues. CDR1 and CDR2 (germline): MNHNS, SASEGT. The V gene end was trimmed by 2 bases and the J gene end by 1 base; junction bases not matched to a gene: 4. The assay was immunoSEQ multiplex PCR, and TCRdb's table has in-frame clones only and misses some. Of under 50,000 clones listed, roughly nine tenths were seen once; the top ten hold about 0.41%. This receptor was taken from a female donor in good health, enrolled as a control in a pregnancy study. The chain couples TRBV6-1 to TRBJ1-5; TRBD1 matches 8 bases. This specimen consisted of CD4+ T cells from peripheral blood mononuclear cells, obtained in the second trimester of pregnancy. The CDR3 region has the DNA TGTGCCAGCAGTGAACAGGGGGCTAAAAGCAATCAGCCCCAGCATTTT. This gives the protein CASSEQGAKSNQPQHF.